These T cell receptor beta chains were read from a single sample in a study of identical twins. TCRdb redid the calling of the 5' RACE reads with MiXCR, one entry per CDR3 protein. The sample has 350,000 or so distinct CDR3 sequences; about 9% are singletons. Source material: naive T cells sorted from blood. The receptors come from a woman aged 45-65 years in good health. Both conserved end residues are part of each CDR3. A D gene is named only where the DNA matches it firmly. Clone size is given for some rows only: seen once, a few or many times, or a class if the clone is expanded.

>TRBJ2-1|.|few|TRBV5-1
TGCGCCAGCACCTTGGGGGGCCCCCCGGTGAATGAGCAGTTCTTC
CASTLGGPPVNEQFF
>TRBJ2-7|.|many|TRBV20-1
TGCAGTGCTAGAGATCCCGAGGGACCTACCTACGAGCAGTACTTC
CSARDPEGPTYEQYF
>TRBJ2-1|TRBD2|many|TRBV12-3/TRBV12-4
TGTGCCAGCAGTTGGACTAGCGGGAGCGTAAATGAGCAGTTCTTC
CASSWTSGSVNEQFF
>TRBJ1-4|TRBD1|few|TRBV7-9
TGTGCCAGCGGTTACAGGGGGCTCGATGAAAAACTGTTTTTT
CASGYRGLDEKLFF
>TRBJ2-1|.|.|TRBV2
TGTGCCAGCGGGGAGGGGGCCCCCTTGAATGAGCAGTTCTTC
CASGEGAPLNEQFF
>TRBJ2-5|.|few|TRBV20-1
TGCAGTGCTAGAGATGTCCACCAAGAGACCCAGTACTTC
CSARDVHQETQYF
>TRBJ2-1|.|many|TRBV5-1
TGCGCCAGCAGCCGAAGCCAAACCAGGGATGAGCAGTTCTTC
CASSRSQTRDEQFF
>TRBJ2-3|.|few|TRBV5-1
TGCGCCAGCACCCGCGCCAGGGTGATCACAGATACGCAGTATTTT
CASTRARVITDTQYF
>TRBJ2-1|TRBD2|few|TRBV20-1
TGCAGTGCCACCGGACTAGCGGGAGATCCGAATGAGCAGTTCTTC
CSATGLAGDPNEQFF
>TRBJ2-1|.|many|TRBV5-1
TGCGCCAGCAGCTTGGGGCGGGCCCTTTCCTACAATGAGCAGTTCTTC
CASSLGRALSYNEQFF
>TRBJ2-1|TRBD2|few|TRBV24-1
TGTGCCACCAGTGGTCTAGCGGGAGGGCCGGCATACAATGAGCAGTTCTTC
CATSGLAGGPAYNEQFF
>TRBJ2-3|TRBD1|many|TRBV28
TGTGCCAGCAGTTCGCCGACAGGGGTGGAGGCCACAGATACGCAGTATTTT
CASSSPTGVEATDTQYF
>TRBJ1-1|.|.|TRBV7-6
TGTGCCAGCAGCTTCGACAGTAACACTGAAGCTTTCTTT
CASSFDSNTEAFF
>TRBJ2-1|TRBD2|.|TRBV12-3/TRBV12-4
TGTGCCAGCAGCCGCCCCGGACTAGCGGGAGTAGTTGAGCAGTTCTTC
CASSRPGLAGVVEQFF
>TRBJ1-5|.|many|TRBV6-6
TGTGCCAGCAGTTACCTGGAGAGCAATCAGCCCCAGCATTTT
CASSYLESNQPQHF
>TRBJ2-5|.|few|TRBV3-1
TGTGCCAGCAGCCAGGACACGACACAGACCCAGTACTTC
CASSQDTTQTQYF
>TRBJ2-3|.|many|TRBV28
TGTGCCAGCAGTTTCACCACAGATACGCAGTATTTT
CASSFTTDTQYF
>TRBJ1-1|.|many|TRBV6-1
TGTGCCAGCAGTGGGCAGATGAACACTGAAGCTTTCTTT
CASSGQMNTEAFF
>TRBJ2-2|.|.|TRBV6-2/TRBV6-3
TGTGCCAGCAGTTACAGGGTTGGCGGGGAGCTGTTTTTT
CASSYRVGGELFF
>TRBJ2-3|TRBD2|.|TRBV5-1
TGCGCCAGCAGTTCTCTTCTAGCGGCTATGGGGACAGATACGCAGTATTTT
CASSSLLAAMGTDTQYF
>TRBJ2-7|.|many|TRBV29-1
TGCAGCGCTGAGGACGGAAGCTACGAGCAGTACTTC
CSAEDGSYEQYF
>TRBJ1-1|.|many|TRBV5-1
TGCGCCAGCAGCTGGGCCCGACAGGACCGGACTGAAGCTTTCTTT
CASSWARQDRTEAFF
>TRBJ2-2|TRBD1|.|TRBV24-1
TGTGCCACTGACAGGGGAAACGGGGAGCTGTTTTTT
CATDRGNGELFF
>TRBJ2-3|TRBD1|many|TRBV12-3/TRBV12-4
TGTGCCAGCAGCTCCCTGGCAGGGGGCGCAGATACGCAGTATTTT
CASSSLAGGADTQYF
>TRBJ2-1|TRBD2|.|TRBV20-1
TGCAGTGCTAGAGCCCCGGGACTAGAAAAAAAAAATGAGCAGTTCTTC
CSARAPGLEKKNEQFF
>TRBJ2-1|TRBD2|.|TRBV5-1
TGCGCCAGCAGGGGGAGGCCTAGCGGTCACAATGAGCAGTTCTTC
CASRGRPSGHNEQFF
>TRBJ2-2|TRBD2|.|TRBV7-2
TGTGCCAGCAGCCCATCTAGCGGGAAGACCGGGGAGCTGTTTTTT
CASSPSSGKTGELFF
>TRBJ2-5|.|.|TRBV4-1
TGCGCCAGCAGCCCACAAGTCCCAGGGACCCAGTACTTC
CASSPQVPGTQYF